Listed here is a single TCR beta chain. This receptor's antigen is unknown. No base quality information exists; no much larger clone differs at one position. This entry is derived from a study of blood T cell repertoires in COVID-19 (TCRdb year 2020). In the study overall: The collaborator samples originated in the United States, Italy and Spain and spanned the acute and convalescent phases of COVID-19. The prospective study material was composed of cDNA or gDNA derived from T cells, B-cell-depleted T cells, or PBMCs. The dataset comprised deeply sampled blood TCRbeta repertoires from subjects exposed to, actively infected with, or recovered from COVID-19. A freely available public database, intended as a resource for researchers studying the immune response to SARS-CoV-2, is where the repertoires were released. Samples came from the ongoing ImmuneRACE study (first 160 participants) plus 1,254 subjects from 6 global collaborators. Nearly every sample came with metadata listing a de-identified subject ID, COVID-19 status, age in years and sex. Where HLA class I and class II types were available, the types were taken from metadata supplied by the sample provider, not from assay-based typing.

Each collaborating institution followed its own protocols to collect whole blood in K2EDTA tubes. Collaborator samples were shipped for TCRbeta analysis as frozen whole blood, isolated PBMCs, or DNA extracted from either sample type. Here is what the overall study found, with its caveats: How much clinical and demographic metadata was included differed by source and by participant, and the metadata was provided uncurated.

TCRbeta CDR3 regions were amplified from genomic DNA using the immunoSEQ Assay, a bias-controlled multiplex PCR. The original pipeline was this. Within the assay, amplification of reference gene primers was used to estimate how many nucleated cells each sample contained. Sequence reads were collapsed and filtered to measure the absolute abundance of every unique TCRbeta CDR3 rearrangement. For each sample, productive Simpson clonality was calculated as the square root of Simpson's diversity index over productive rearrangements. The source is immuneACCESS, and TCRdb retained only in-frame sequences with V and J called. Part of the clones is not carried over; for the studies checked, unresolved V genes explain less than half of this, and the remainder is unexplained. The V and J calls and clone size were taken over from that table, and D and trimming were inferred from the DNA. The sample has 71,000 or so clones on record, approximately 80% of them singletons. The ten top clones hold roughly 11% of the sample.

The receptor was isolated from a man aged 45-60 years with acute or convalescent COVID-19. The specimen was peripheral blood.

The DNA sequence is given as TGTGCCAGCAGCTTAGGTGTAGGGGATGGCTACACCTTC. Its translation is CASSLGVGDGYTF. The sequence links TRBV7-2 to TRBJ1-2, with TRBD1 tentatively as D gene (5 bases match). Trimming takes 1 base from V and 6 bases from J, and the germline ends sit 9 bases apart. Inclusive of the bounding cysteine and phenylalanine, the CDR3 is 13 residues long. The kept DNA is CDR3 alone, 39 bases in frame from the first base. From the germline V gene, CDR1 is SGHTA and CDR2 is FQGNSA.